This paragraph reports one T cell receptor (beta chain). As yet, its antigen is unknown. The data derive from a study of vaccination and CD4 T cells after COVID-19. Study-wide background: The convalescent group had six males, four females, seven Caucasians, two Asians, one multiracial. Study-level results: Recorded median SARS-CoV-2-reactive clonotype numbers increased from about 20 to 38 without reaching significance. Spike mono-reactive status applied to 304 of 307 vaccine-specific clones in convalescent patients.

Sequencing of DNA taken from cultured CD4+ T cells relied on the Oncomine TCR Beta short-read assay. MiXCR, applied by TCRdb to the PCR reads, yields one record per CDR3 protein. In the table there are just under 20,000 distinct CDR3 sequences, approximately 45% of which are singletons. The CDR3 runs 15 residues. V was trimmed by 6 bases and J by 4 bases, leaving 16 bases between them. Germline V CDR1 and CDR2: LNHDA, SQIVND (reference sequence). As for treatment: roughly 11-day PBMC culture with coronavirus spike peptide pools or control peptides (ViraFEST assay). Following expansion of antigen-specific T cells with peptide pools, ViraFEST then sequenced TCRs.

This chain links TRBV19 with TRBJ1-5; D gene ambiguous. The source material was CD4+ T cells from blood, cultured in vitro, sampled before SARS-CoV-2 vaccination. The sequence was obtained from a human donor who had recovered from COVID-19. The CDR3 DNA is TGTGCCAGTAGCTATACACAGAGAGAAAATCAGCCCCAGCATTTT. Residues: CASSYTQRENQPQHF.